The subject of this entry is one T cell receptor beta chain. Only in-frame clones appear in the TCRdb table, and some are missing; sequencing was by immunoSEQ multiplex PCR. The sample yields over 85,000 clones, roughly 89% seen once. These data belong to a study of blood T cell repertoires in COVID-19. Study summary: In each case, the material was cDNA or gDNA derived from T cells, B-cell-depleted T cells, or PBMCs.

The V gene's germline CDR1 is SGHNT and CDR2 YYREEE (reference sequence). Between the trimmed V and J ends, which lost 0 bases and 7 bases, there was a span of 16 bases. CDR3 length: 15 amino acids. Specimen: peripheral blood. The clonotype comes from a human donor in a cohort sampled during active COVID-19. The V call is TRBV5-4, the J call TRBJ2-5; perhaps TRBD1 as D (5 bases). The CDR3 here is CASSLARQGGRTQYF. The CDR3 DNA is TGTGCCAGCAGCTTGGCGAGGCAGGGCGGTCGGACCCAGTACTTC.